This TCR beta chain comes out of a study of Graves' ophthalmopathy and Graves' hyperthyroidism. The study, taken as a whole, reports: Thyroid clonotypes that were expanded above 0.001 frequency mostly also appeared in blood. A model built from 13 signatures distinguished ophthalmopathy from stable hyperthyroidism with roughly 85% sensitivity and about 80% specificity.

This clonotype occurred many times. Its antigen is not identified. The sequenced template was RNA, covering the TCR beta CDR3 region. First-round RT-PCR with HTBI primers preceded a second-round multiplex PCR. TCRdb called the multiplex PCR reads again in MiXCR, with one record for every CDR3 protein. The sample holds 170,000 or so distinct CDR3 sequences, 35% to 50% seen once. Ineligible for inclusion were patients with other autoimmune diseases, uncontrolled infections, pregnancy or lactation. The authors isolated PBMCs from around 10 ml of fresh peripheral blood. CDR3 length equals 16 residues. Germline CDR1 SGHVS, CDR2 FQNEAQ. Trimming stripped 6 bases from V and 4 bases from J, with 22 bases between.

The sample comprised peripheral blood. V gene TRBV7-8 combines with J gene TRBJ2-7; TRBD1 is a possible D gene (5 bases). The receptor's source is a man between 25 and 39 years old with Graves' ophthalmopathy. For the CDR3, the DNA is TGTGCCAGCAGGCCAGGGATGGCGGATCTTCGATACGAGCAGTACTTC. Translation gives CASRPGMADLRYEQYF.